This TCR beta chain was sequenced in a study of siplizumab effects on memory and regulatory T cells. Overall study results and limits: Of the proliferating CD4+ or CD8+ clones, roughly 75-97% lacked a naive or memory phenotype that could be assigned.

Here immunoSEQ multiplex PCR was the method, and the copy in TCRdb shows in-frame clones only, minus some. The sample records about 66,000 clones, about 96% being singletons. The germline V gene encodes CDR1 MDHEN and CDR2 SYDVKM. Trimming cost V 2 bases and J 6 bases, with 11 bases left between them. This CDR3 is built from 13 residues. Unstimulated naive, memory, effector memory and TEMRA subsets from three donor pairs have been sequenced, the authors report. About this clone itself: As yet, its antigen is unknown.

The V and J genes are TRBV28 and TRBJ2-7; D gene unclear. This clonotype originated in a human donor in good health. Sequenced input: naive CD8+ T cells sorted from blood. Here the CDR3 reads CASSLGRVSEQYF. CDR3 in DNA: TGTGCCAGCAGTTTAGGTAGGGTCTCCGAGCAGTACTTC.